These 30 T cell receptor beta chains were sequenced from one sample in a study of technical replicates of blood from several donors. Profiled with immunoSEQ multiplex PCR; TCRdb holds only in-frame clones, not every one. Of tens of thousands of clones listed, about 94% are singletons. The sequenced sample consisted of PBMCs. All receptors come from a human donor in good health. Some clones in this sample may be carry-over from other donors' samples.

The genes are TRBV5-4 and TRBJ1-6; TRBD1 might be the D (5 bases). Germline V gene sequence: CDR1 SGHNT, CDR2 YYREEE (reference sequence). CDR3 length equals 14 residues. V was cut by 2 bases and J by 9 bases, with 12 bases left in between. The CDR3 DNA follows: TGTGCCAGCAGCTTCCCGCAGGGAGGTTCACCCCTCCACTTT. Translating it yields CASSFPQGGSPLHF.

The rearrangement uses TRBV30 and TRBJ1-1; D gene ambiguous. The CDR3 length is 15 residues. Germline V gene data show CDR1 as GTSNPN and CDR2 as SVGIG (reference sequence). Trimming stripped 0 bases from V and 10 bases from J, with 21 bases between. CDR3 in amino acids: CAWSVVLPSQRGAFF. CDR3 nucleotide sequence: TGTGCCTGGAGTGTAGTGCTTCCCTCTCAGCGGGGAGCTTTCTTT. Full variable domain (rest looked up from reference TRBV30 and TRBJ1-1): SQTIHQWPATLVQPVGSPLSLECTVEGTSNPNLYWYRQAAGRGLQLLFYSVGIGQISSEVPQNLSASRPQDRQFILSSKKLLLSDSGFYLCAWSVVLPSQRGAFFGQGTRLTVV.

CDR3 region: CATGSGANVLTF. Written as DNA, the CDR3 is TGTGCCACCGGCTCTGGGGCCAACGTCCTGACTTTC. The rearrangement joins TRBV28 to TRBJ2-6, with unresolved D. With 10 bases removed from V and 0 bases from J, the gap between germline ends came to 4 bases. Germline CDR1 and CDR2: MDHEN and SYDVKM. This CDR3 has 12 amino acids.

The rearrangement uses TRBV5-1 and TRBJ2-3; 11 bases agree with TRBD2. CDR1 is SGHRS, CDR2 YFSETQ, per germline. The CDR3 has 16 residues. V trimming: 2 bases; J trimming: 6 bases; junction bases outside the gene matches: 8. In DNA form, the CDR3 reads TGCGCCAGCAGCTTCACTAGCGGGAGAATCGCTGATACGCAGTATTTT. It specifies CASSFTSGRIADTQYF.

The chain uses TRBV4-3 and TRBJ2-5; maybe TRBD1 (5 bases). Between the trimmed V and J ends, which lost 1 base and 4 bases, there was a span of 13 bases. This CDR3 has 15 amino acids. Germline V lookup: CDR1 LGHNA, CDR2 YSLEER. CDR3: CASSQGGRGTETQYF. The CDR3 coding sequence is TGCGCCAGCAGCCAAGGGGGAAGGGGTACAGAGACCCAGTACTTC.

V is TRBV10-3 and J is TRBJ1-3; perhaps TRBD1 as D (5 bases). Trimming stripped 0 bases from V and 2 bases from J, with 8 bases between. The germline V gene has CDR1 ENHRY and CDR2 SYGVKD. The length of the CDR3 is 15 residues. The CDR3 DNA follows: TGTGCCATCAGTGAGTCGGCCAGGGCTGGAAACACCATATATTTT. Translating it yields CAISESARAGNTIYF.

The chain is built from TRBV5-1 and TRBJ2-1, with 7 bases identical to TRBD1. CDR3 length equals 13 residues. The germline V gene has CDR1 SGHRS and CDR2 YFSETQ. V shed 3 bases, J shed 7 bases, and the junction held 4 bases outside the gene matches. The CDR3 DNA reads TGCGCCAGCAGCTCAGACAGGGTTAATGAGCAGTTCTTC. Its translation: CASSSDRVNEQFF.

CDR3 residues: CASSTRIGGQGFHEQYF. The CDR3 nucleotides read TGTGCCAGCAGCACCCGTATCGGGGGACAGGGGTTCCACGAGCAGTACTTC. The chain has TRBV5-6 and TRBJ2-7; 10 bases align to TRBD1. This CDR3 is built from 17 residues. Germline values: CDR1 SGHDT, CDR2 YYEEEE. The V and J ends lost 4 bases and 5 bases, in that order; junction bases with no gene match: 15.

The CDR3 bases are TGTGCCAGCAGCAAAGAGGGCAGGGGGCTTACTAATGAAAAACTGTTTTTT. Encoded protein: CASSKEGRGLTNEKLFF. The chain uses TRBV21-1 and TRBJ1-4; the table's D call TRBD1 went unverified against the DNA. TRBV21-1 is a pseudogene locus. CDR3 length equals 17 residues.

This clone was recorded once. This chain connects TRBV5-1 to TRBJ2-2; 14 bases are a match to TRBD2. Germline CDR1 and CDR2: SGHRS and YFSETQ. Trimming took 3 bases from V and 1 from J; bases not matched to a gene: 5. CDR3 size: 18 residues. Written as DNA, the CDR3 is TGCGCCAGCAGCTCCCCCGGGACTAGCGGGAGGAACACCGGGGAGCTGTTTTTT. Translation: CASSSPGTSGRNTGELFF.

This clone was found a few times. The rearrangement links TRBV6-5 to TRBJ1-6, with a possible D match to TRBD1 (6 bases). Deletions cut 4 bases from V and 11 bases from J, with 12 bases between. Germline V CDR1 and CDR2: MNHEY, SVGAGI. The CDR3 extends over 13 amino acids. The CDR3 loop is CASSSGVGAPLHF. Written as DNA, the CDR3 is TGTGCCAGCAGTTCAGGGGTAGGGGCACCCCTCCACTTT.

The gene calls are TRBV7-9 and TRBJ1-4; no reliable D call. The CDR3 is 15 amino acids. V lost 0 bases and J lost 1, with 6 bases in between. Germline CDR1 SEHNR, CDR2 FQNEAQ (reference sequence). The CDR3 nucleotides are TGTGCCAGCAGCTTAGCGGGGAGAACTAATGAAAAACTGTTTTTT. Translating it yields CASSLAGRTNEKLFF.

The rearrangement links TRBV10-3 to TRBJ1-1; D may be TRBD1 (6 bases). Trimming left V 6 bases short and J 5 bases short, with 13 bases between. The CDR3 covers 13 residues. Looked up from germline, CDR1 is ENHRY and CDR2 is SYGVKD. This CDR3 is CAISGRGGTEAFF. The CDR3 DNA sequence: TGTGCCATCAGCGGCAGGGGAGGGACTGAAGCTTTCTTT.

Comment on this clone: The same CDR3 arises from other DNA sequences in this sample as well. The chain's CDR3 is CASSVGQGGYEQYF. The CDR3 DNA reads TGTGCCAGCAGCGTAGGACAGGGCGGTTACGAGCAGTACTTC. The chain uses TRBV9 and TRBJ2-7; 7 nucleotides match TRBD1. Germline V CDR1 and CDR2: SGDLS, YYNGEE. The V and J ends lost 0 bases and 4 bases, in that order; junction bases with no gene match: 4. The length of the CDR3 is 14 residues.

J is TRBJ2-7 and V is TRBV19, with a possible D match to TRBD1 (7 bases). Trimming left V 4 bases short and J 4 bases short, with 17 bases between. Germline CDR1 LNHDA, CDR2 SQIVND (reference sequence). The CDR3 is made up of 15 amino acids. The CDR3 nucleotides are TGTGCCAGTAGTACTCGCCCAGGGGGGATGTACGAGCAGTACTTC. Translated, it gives CASSTRPGGMYEQYF.

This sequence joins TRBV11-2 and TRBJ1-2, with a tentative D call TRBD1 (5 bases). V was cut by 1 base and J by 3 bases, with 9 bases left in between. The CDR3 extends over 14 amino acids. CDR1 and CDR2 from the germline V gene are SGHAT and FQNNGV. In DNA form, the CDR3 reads TGTGCCAGCAGCTTAGCAGGGACTGACTATGGCTACACCTTC. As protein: CASSLAGTDYGYTF.

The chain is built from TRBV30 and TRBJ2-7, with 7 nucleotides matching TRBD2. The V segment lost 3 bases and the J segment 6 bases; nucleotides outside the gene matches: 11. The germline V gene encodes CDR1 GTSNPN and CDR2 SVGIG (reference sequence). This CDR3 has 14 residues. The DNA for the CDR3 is TGTGCCTGGAGCTCGGGGGGTAGTTGGGGCGAGCAGTACTTC. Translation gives CAWSSGGSWGEQYF.

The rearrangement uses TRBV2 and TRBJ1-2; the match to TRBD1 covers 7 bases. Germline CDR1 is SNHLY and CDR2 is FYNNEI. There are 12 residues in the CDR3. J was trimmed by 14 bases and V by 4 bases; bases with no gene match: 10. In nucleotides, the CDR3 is TGTGCCAGCAGTGTGAAGGGGACAGCAAATACCTTC. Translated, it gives CASSVKGTANTF. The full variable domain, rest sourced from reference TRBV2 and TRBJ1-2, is EPEVTQTPSHQVTQMGQEVILRCVPISNHLYFYWYRQILGQKVEFLVSFYNNEISEKSEIFDDQFSVERPDGSNFTLKIRSTKLEDSAMYFCASSVKGTANTFGSGTRLTVV.

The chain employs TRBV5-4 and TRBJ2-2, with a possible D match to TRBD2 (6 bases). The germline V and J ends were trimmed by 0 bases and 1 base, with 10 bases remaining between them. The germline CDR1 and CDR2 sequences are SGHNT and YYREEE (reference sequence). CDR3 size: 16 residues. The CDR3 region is CASSLAGGLNTGELFF. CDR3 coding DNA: TGTGCCAGCAGCTTGGCCGGGGGACTGAACACCGGGGAGCTGTTTTTT.

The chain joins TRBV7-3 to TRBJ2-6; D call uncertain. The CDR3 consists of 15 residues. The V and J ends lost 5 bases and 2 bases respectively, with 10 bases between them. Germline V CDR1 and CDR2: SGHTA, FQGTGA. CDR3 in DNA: TGTGCCAGCAGCGCAACTATGCCTGGGGCCAACGTCCTGACTTTC. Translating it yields CASSATMPGANVLTF.

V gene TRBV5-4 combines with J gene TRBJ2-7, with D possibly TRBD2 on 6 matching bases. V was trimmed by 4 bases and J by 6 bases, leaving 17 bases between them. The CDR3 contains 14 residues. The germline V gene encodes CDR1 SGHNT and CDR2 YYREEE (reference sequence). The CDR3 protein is CASSPPGTVGEQYF. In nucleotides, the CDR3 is TGTGCCAGCAGCCCCCCCGGGACTGTTGGCGAGCAGTACTTC. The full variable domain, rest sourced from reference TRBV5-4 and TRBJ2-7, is ETGVTQSPTHLIKTRGQQVTLRCSSQSGHNTVSWYQQALGQGPQFIFQYYREEENGRGNFPPRFSGLQFPNYSSELNVNALELDDSALYLCASSPPGTVGEQYFGPGTRLTVT.

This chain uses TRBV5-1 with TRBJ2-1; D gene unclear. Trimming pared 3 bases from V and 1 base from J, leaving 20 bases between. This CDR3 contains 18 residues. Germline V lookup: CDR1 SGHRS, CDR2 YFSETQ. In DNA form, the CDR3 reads TGCGCCAGCAGCTCCAGTGGTTGGCTGCCGTTTTCCTACAATGAGCAGTTCTTC. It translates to CASSSSGWLPFSYNEQFF.

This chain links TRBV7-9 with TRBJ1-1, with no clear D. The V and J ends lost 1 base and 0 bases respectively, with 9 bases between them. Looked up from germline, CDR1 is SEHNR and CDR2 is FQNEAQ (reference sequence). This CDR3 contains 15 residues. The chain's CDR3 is CASSLVTALNTEAFF. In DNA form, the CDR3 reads TGTGCCAGCAGCTTAGTTACAGCTTTGAACACTGAAGCTTTCTTT.

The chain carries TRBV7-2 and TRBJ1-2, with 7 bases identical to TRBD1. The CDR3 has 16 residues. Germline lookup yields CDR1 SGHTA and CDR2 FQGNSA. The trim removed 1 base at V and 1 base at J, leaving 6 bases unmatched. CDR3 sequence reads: CASSLVGTVNNYGYTF. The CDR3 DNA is TGTGCCAGCAGCTTAGTAGGGACAGTAAATAACTATGGCTACACCTTC.

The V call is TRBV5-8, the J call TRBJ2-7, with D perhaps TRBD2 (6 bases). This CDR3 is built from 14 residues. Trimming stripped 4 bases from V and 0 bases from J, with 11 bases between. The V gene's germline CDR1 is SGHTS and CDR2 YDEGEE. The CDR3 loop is CASSPRGNSYEQYF. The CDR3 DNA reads TGTGCCAGCAGCCCCCGCGGGAACTCCTACGAGCAGTACTTC.

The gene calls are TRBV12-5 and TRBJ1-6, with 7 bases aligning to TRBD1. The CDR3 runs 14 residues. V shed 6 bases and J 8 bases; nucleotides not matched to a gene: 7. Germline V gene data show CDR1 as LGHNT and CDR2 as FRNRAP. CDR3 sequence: CASGGTARDSPLHF. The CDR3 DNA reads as TGTGCTAGTGGGGGGACAGCAAGGGATTCACCCCTCCACTTT.

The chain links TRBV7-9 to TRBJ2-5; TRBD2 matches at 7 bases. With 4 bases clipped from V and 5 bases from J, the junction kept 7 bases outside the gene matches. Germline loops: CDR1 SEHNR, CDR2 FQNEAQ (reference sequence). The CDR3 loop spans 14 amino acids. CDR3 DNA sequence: TGTGCCAGCAGCTGGTCCAGCGGGGTTGAGACCCAGTACTTC. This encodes CASSWSSGVETQYF.

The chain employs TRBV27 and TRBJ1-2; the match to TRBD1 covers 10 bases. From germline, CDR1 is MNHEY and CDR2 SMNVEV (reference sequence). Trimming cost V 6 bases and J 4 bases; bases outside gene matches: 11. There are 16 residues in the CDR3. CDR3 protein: CASRGGTGVYPYGYTF. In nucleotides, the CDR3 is TGTGCCAGCAGGGGCGGGACAGGGGTTTATCCCTATGGCTACACCTTC.

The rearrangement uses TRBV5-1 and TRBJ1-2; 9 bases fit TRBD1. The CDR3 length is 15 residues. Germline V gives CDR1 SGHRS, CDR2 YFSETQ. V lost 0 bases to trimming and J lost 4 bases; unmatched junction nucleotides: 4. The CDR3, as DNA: TGCGCCAGCAGCTTGGAGGGACAGGGTTTCTATGGCTACACCTTC. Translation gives CASSLEGQGFYGYTF.

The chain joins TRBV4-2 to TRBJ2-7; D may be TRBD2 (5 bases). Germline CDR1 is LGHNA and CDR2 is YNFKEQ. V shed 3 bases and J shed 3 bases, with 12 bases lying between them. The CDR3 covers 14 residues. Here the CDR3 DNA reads TGTGCCAGCAGCCAGACTACAGCGAACTACGAGCAGTACTTC. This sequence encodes CASSQTTANYEQYF.